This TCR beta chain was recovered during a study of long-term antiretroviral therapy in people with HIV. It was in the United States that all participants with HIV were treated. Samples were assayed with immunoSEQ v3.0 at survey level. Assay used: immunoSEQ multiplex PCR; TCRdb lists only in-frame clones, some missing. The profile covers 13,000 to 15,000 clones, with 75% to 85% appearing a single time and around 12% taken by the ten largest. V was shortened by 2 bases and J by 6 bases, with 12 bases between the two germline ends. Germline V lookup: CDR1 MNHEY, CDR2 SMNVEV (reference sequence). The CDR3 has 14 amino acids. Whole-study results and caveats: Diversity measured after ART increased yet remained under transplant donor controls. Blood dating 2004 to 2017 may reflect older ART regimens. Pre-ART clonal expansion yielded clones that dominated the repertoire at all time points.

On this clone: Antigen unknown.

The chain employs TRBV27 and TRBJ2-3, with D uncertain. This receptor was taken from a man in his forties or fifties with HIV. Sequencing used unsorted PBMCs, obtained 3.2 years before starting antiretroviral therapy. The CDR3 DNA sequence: TGTGCCAGCAGTTTAGTCCTTCCCCCGGATACGCAGTATTTT. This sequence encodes CASSLVLPPDTQYF.